This is a list of T cell receptor beta chains from one sample in a study of T cell responses to AZD1222 COVID-19 vaccine. Only in-frame clones appear in the TCRdb table, and some are missing; sequencing was by immunoSEQ multiplex PCR. The repertoire consists of tens of thousands of clones, with 90% occurring once and the leading ten covering around 3.4%. The sequencing used peripheral blood, collected 28 days after the second AZD1222 dose. The receptors were sampled from an adult who received the AZD1222 COVID-19 vaccine. Each CDR3 is given with its conserved first and last residue. The D gene is left open where the match is weak.

DNA,CDR3,V,D,J
TGTGCCAGCAGCTTGGGAACAGTTGTAACCGGGGAGCTGTTTTTT,CASSLGTVVTGELFF,TRBV5-8,.,TRBJ2-2
TGTGCCAGCAGCCTCAAAGCGGGGAACGCGGGAGATACGCAGTATTTT,CASSLKAGNAGDTQYF,TRBV7-8,TRBD2,TRBJ2-3
TGTGCCAGCAGCCCCCTGGGACAGATATATGGCTACACCTTC,CASSPLGQIYGYTF,TRBV7-9,TRBD1,TRBJ1-2
TGTGCCAGCGACCTACAGGGGAGGAATAATTCACCCCTCCACTTT,CASDLQGRNNSPLHF,TRBV2,TRBD1,TRBJ1-6
TGTGCCAGCTTTCATCGGGGGCAAAATGGCTACACCTTC,CASFHRGQNGYTF,TRBV6-5,.,TRBJ1-2
TGCGCCAGCAGCTTAGAACCGGGCGGCTACACCTTC,CASSLEPGGYTF,TRBV5-1,.,TRBJ1-2
TGTGCCAGCAGCGGGAGGAGGTGGGATGGCTACACCTTC,CASSGRRWDGYTF,TRBV12-3/TRBV12-4,.,TRBJ1-2
TGTGCCAGCAGCTTACCAACAGGGGGCTCGGGTGAAAAACTGTTTTTT,CASSLPTGGSGEKLFF,TRBV7-2,TRBD1,TRBJ1-4
TGTGCCAGCAGCTTGGAAACCGTGGTGGGCACCTACGAGCAGTACTTC,CASSLETVVGTYEQYF,TRBV5-8,.,TRBJ2-7
TGTGCCAGCAGCTTAGAACTCGGAACGCATGGCTACACCTTC,CASSLELGTHGYTF,TRBV7-8,.,TRBJ1-2